Below, 3 T cell receptor beta chains from the same sample are listed, as sequenced in a study of T cell repertoires in cytomegalovirus infection. TCRdb called the reads again in MiXCR, with one record for every CDR3 protein. Of some 700,000 distinct CDR3 sequences in the sample, 35% were seen once. Source material: PBMCs. These receptors all stem from a human donor in good health (CMV status not recorded). Some clones in this sample may be carry-over from other donors' samples.

This clonotype appeared many times. The rearrangement uses TRBV12-3 or TRBV12-4 and TRBJ2-5; a possible D gene is TRBD1 (5 bases). CDR3 length equals 13 residues. Between the trimmed V and J ends, which lost 7 bases and 3 bases, there was a span of 12 bases. The CDR3: CASTRTSEETQYF. The CDR3 DNA reads TGTGCCAGCACCAGGACAAGCGAAGAGACCCAGTACTTC.

This clonotype was seen a few times. The chain combines TRBV12-3 or TRBV12-4 with TRBJ2-1; 9 bases map to TRBD2. This CDR3 contains 14 residues. The J segment lost 8 bases and the V segment lost 8 bases, leaving 10 bases of the junction unmatched. The chain's CDR3 is CASLTSGLYDEQFF. The CDR3 nucleotides read TGTGCCAGCCTAACTAGCGGGTTGTACGATGAGCAGTTCTTC.

A few counts support this clonotype. The junction and the germline gene differ at one end; a read error may be behind it. This chain uses TRBV5-6 with TRBJ1-2; the D gene is possibly TRBD1 (6 bases). The CDR3 loop spans 12 amino acids. Germline lookup yields CDR1 SGHDT and CDR2 YYEEEE. Written as DNA, the CDR3 is TGTGCCAGCAGCTTCCGGACCGGAGGGGGGTCCTTC. Its protein product is CASSFRTGGGSF.